The TCR beta chain described here comes from a study of PD-1 blockade in classical Hodgkin lymphoma. V dropped 0 bases and J dropped 6; count of bases not matched to a gene: 11. CDR1 and CDR2 (germline): SGHRS, YFSETQ. The CDR3 is made up of 16 amino acids. Time point of the sample: cycle 4 day 1 (C4D1), after less than seven weeks of nivolumab. There was relapse after autologous stem cell transplantation in every patient, and there was variation in brentuximab vedotin exposure. This table comes from immunoSEQ multiplex PCR, and its TCRdb copy is limited to in-frame clones, with some not included. The sample contains about 94,000 clones, around 93% of which appear only once.

The source of this sequence is a human donor with classical Hodgkin lymphoma. This chain joins TRBV5-1 and TRBJ1-1; 7 bases are shared with TRBD1. The source was peripheral blood mononuclear cells (PBMCs), collected before the fourth cycle of nivolumab. The CDR3 DNA reads as TGCGCCAGCAGCTTGGACAGCGGGACAGCGCTCTCTGAAGCTTTCTTT. This gives the protein CASSLDSGTALSEAFF. Variable domain in full (rest from reference TRBV5-1 and TRBJ1-1): KAGVTQTPRYLIKTRGQQVTLSCSPISGHRSVSWYQQTPGQGLQFLFEYFSETQRNKGNFPGRFSGRQFSNSRSEMNVSTLELGDSALYLCASSLDSGTALSEAFFGQGTRLTVV.